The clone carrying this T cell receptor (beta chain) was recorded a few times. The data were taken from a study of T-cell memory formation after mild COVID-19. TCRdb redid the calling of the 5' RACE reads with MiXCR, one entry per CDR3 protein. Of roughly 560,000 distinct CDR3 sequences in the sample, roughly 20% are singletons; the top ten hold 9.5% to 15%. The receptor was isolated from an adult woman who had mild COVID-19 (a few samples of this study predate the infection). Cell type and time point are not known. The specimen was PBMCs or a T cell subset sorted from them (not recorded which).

Here the CDR3 DNA reads TGCAGCGTTGAAGCCGGGATAATTAACTATGGCTACACCTTC. This sequence encodes CSVEAGIINYGYTF. The rearrangement uses TRBV29-1 and TRBJ1-2; D not certain. The germline V gene encodes CDR1 SQVTM and CDR2 ANQGSEA. V was shortened by 1 base and J by 1 base, with 10 bases between the two germline ends. There are 14 residues in the CDR3.